Sequencing of this TCR beta chain was carried out in a study of type 1 and type 2 diabetes patients. Study overall: The cohort mixed type 1 diabetes, type 2 diabetes and nondiabetic donors. T cells were magnetically sorted from PBMCs as CD4+ or CD8+ subsets. Overall study findings and caveats: Both CD4+ and CD8+ type 2 diabetes repertoires showed significantly higher diversity than type 1.

Donors had no other autoimmune disease or infection in four weeks. This clonotype was seen a single time. What it recognizes is unknown. Amplification started from genomic DNA. Amplification of the beta chain CDR3 used 30 forward and 13 reverse multiplex primers. TCRdb recomputed calls from the multiplex PCR reads with MiXCR, one row per CDR3 protein. The data show some 250,000 distinct CDR3 sequences, more than 45% seen once. Germline V gene sequence: CDR1 MNHNY, CDR2 SVGAGI (reference sequence). The CDR3 loop spans 13 amino acids. J was trimmed by 8 bases and V by 6 bases; bases with no gene match: 4.

The sequence was collected from a man aged 18 to 30 with type 2 diabetes. Sequences were obtained from peripheral blood mononuclear cells (PBMCs). The chain couples TRBV6-6 to TRBJ1-4, with 9 positions matching TRBD1. The CDR3 bases are TGTGCCAGCAGGACAGGGGGGCGGGAAAAACTGTTTTTT. This codes for CASRTGGREKLFF.